The clone carrying this T cell receptor beta chain turned up a few times. Its antigen is not identified. The sample originates from a study of T-cell reconstitution after alpha-beta-depleted transplantation in children. Points from the study as a whole: Several hundred graft clones that had expanded were reportedly the source of alpha-beta T cells about two months after transplant.

During its preparation, the TCRbeta library received unique molecular identifiers. TCRdb re-analysed the PCR reads in MiXCR, keeping a single row per CDR3 protein. The sample lists about a million distinct CDR3 sequences; about 29% were seen once. Trimming removed 8 bases at V and 2 bases at J, with 14 bases between. CDR1 LNHNV and CDR2 YYDKDF come from the germline V gene (reference sequence). This CDR3 is 14 amino acids long. The clonotype originates from a boy younger than two who had a stem cell transplant for SCID, so the T cells may come from the graft donor. This rearrangement joins TRBV15 to TRBJ2-3, with D maybe TRBD1 (5 bases). The specimen was PBMCs, mostly from graft donor cells, collected 360 days after TCRalphabeta/CD19-depleted stem cell transplant. CDR3 DNA sequence: TGTGCCACCGAGCCCAGGGCAAACACAGATACGCAGTATTTT. It translates to CATEPRANTDTQYF.